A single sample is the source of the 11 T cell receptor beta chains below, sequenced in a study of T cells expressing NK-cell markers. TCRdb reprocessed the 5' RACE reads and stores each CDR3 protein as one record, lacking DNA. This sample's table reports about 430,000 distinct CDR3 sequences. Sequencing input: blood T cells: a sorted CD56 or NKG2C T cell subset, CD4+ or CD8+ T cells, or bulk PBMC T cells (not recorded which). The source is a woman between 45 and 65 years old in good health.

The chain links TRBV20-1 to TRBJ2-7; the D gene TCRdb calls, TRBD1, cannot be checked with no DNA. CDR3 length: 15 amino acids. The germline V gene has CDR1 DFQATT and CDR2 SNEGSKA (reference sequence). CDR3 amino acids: CSARAIPGGPYEQYF.

CDR3 sequence: CSANVAGVGETQYF. The chain is built from TRBV29-1 and TRBJ2-5; TCRdb names TRBD2, which stays unverified in the absence of DNA. CDR3 length: 14 residues. Germline lookup yields CDR1 SQVTM and CDR2 ANQGSEA.

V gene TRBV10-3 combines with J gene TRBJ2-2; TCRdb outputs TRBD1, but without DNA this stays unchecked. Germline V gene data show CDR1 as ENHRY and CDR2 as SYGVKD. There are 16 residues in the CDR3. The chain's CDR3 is CAISDSGTGLSGELFF.

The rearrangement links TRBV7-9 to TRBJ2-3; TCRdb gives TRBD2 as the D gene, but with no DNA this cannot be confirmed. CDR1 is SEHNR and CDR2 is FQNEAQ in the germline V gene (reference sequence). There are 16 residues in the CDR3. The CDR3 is CASSLASGSFTDTQYF.

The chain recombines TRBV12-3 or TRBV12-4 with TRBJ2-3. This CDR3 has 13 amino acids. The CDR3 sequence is CASSLARVGTQYF.

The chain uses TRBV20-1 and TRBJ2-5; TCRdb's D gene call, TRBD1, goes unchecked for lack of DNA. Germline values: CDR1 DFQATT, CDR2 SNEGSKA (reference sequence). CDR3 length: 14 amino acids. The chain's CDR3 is CSASRQGPRETQYF.

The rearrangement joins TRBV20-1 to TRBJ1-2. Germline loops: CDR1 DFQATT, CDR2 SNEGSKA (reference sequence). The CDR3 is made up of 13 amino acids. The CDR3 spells CSARRQGSYGYTF.

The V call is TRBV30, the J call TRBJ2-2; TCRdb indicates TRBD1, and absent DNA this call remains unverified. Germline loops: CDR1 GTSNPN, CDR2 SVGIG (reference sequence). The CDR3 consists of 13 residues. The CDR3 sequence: CAWSSNRGRELFF.

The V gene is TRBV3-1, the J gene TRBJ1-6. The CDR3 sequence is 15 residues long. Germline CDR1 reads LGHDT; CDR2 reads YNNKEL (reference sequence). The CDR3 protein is CASSPLDGQNSPLHF.

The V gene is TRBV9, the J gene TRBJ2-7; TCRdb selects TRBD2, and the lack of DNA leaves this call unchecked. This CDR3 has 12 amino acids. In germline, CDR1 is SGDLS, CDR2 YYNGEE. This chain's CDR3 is CASSVRGDEQYF.

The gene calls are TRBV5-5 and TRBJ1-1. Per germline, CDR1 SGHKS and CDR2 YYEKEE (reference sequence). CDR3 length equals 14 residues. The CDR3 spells CASSSAGVGTEAFF. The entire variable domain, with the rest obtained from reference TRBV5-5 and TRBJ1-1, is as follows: DAGVTQSPTHLIKTRGQQVTLRCSPISGHKSVSWYQQVLGQGPQFIFQYYEKEERGRGNFPDRFSARQFPNYSSELNVNALLLGDSALYLCASSSAGVGTEAFFGQGTRLTVV.